This T cell receptor (beta chain) was documented in a study of PD-1 blockade in mismatch repair-deficient tumors. Study outcomes and limitations: Rapid post-treatment expansion, then contraction, generally preceding radiologic response, marked tumor-resident clones.

This CDR3 is 15 amino acids long. CDR1 is MNHEY, CDR2 SMNVEV, per germline (reference sequence). The J segment lost 2 bases and the V segment lost 7 bases, leaving 8 bases of the junction unmatched. A few pembrolizumab responders had their TCRs sequenced. Details on this clone: What it recognizes is unknown.

Sequenced by immunoSEQ multiplex PCR; TCRdb stores in-frame clones only, minus some. There are 120,000 or so clones in the sample; around 86% occur only once, and roughly 13% lies in the top ten. The chain employs TRBV27 and TRBJ2-1; TRBD2 aligns across 7 bases. The sequenced sample was peripheral blood, obtained 44 weeks after starting pembrolizumab. The clonotype comes from an adult with mismatch repair-deficient cancer. CDR3 coding DNA: TGTGCCAGCAAGAAATGGGCGGGGGCCTACAATGAGCAGTTCTTC. Its translation: CASKKWAGAYNEQFF.